Detailed here is one TCR beta chain. These data come from a study of blood T cell repertoires in COVID-19. Across the whole study: COVID-19 samples collected from the United States, Italy and Spain covered acute and convalescent phases.

In germline, CDR1 is SGHNT, CDR2 YYREEE (reference sequence). J was trimmed by 7 bases and V by 4 bases; bases with no gene match: 5. The CDR3 has 14 amino acids. The data were produced by immunoSEQ multiplex PCR, yet TCRdb's version contains in-frame clones alone and is incomplete. The table has roughly 70,000 clones, about 73% seen once; the top ten hold 35%. V is TRBV5-4 and J is TRBJ1-6, with 7 bases matching TRBD1. Input material: peripheral blood. The receptor was isolated from a woman in her 70s with acute or convalescent COVID-19. The CDR3 protein is CASSAGQRNSPLHF. DNA for the CDR3: TGTGCCAGCAGCGCGGGACAGCGGAATTCACCCCTCCACTTT. The variable domain in full, with the rest retrieved from reference TRBV5-4 and TRBJ1-6, is ETGVTQSPTHLIKTRGQQVTLRCSSQSGHNTVSWYQQALGQGPQFIFQYYREEENGRGNFPPRFSGLQFPNYSSELNVNALELDDSALYLCASSAGQRNSPLHFGNGTRLTVT.